One T cell receptor beta chain is described in this entry. Its antigen is not known. A junction end diverges from the germline sequence, so it may reflect a read error. The entry originates in a study of blood T cells in healthy people across ages. Study-level findings and limits: PBMC samples, being unsorted, prevented any conclusive comparison of naive and antigen-experienced cells. Roughly linear age-related decline in beta diversity appeared, significant by age approximately 41.

Isolated PBMCs totaled at least 6.5 million in each sample. The authors ran a second PCR of 7 to 11 cycles using a sample-barcoded 5' primer and a J-beta primer mix. Paired-end reads containing CDR3 totaled no fewer than 2.5 million for each sample. MiXCR was run by TCRdb on the 5' RACE reads, yielding one entry per CDR3 protein. The data show hundreds of thousands of distinct CDR3 sequences, with approximately 50% seen just once and roughly 31% held by the top ten. Germline V gives CDR1 MNHEY, CDR2 SMNVEV (reference sequence). The CDR3 length is 15 residues. The chain joins TRBV27 to TRBJ2-3; D is ambiguous. The sample consisted of blood. The source of this sequence is a woman aged 60-70 years in good health. For the CDR3, the DNA is TGTGCCAGCAGCCGACTTGCCCATAGCACAGATACGCGGTATTTT. It yields the protein CASSRLAHSTDTRYF.